This T cell receptor beta chain appears in the sequencing data of a study of blood T cell repertoires in COVID-19. This clone was seen once. Profiling relied on immunoSEQ multiplex PCR, and the TCRdb table lists in-frame clones only, not all of them. This sample has about 23,000 clones; 80% to 95% occur once, and the top ten carry over 15%. CDR1 and CDR2 (germline): LNHDA, SQIVND (reference sequence). V was pared by 1 base and J by 1 base, with 13 bases between. This CDR3 has 16 residues. The gene calls are TRBV19 and TRBJ1-1; the D gene is possibly TRBD1 (5 bases). The TCR originated in a human donor in a cohort sampled during active COVID-19. Source material: peripheral blood. This CDR3 reads CASSIGRGMSNTEAFF. CDR3 sequence (DNA): TGTGCCAGTAGTATAGGTAGGGGCATGTCGAACACTGAAGCTTTCTTT.